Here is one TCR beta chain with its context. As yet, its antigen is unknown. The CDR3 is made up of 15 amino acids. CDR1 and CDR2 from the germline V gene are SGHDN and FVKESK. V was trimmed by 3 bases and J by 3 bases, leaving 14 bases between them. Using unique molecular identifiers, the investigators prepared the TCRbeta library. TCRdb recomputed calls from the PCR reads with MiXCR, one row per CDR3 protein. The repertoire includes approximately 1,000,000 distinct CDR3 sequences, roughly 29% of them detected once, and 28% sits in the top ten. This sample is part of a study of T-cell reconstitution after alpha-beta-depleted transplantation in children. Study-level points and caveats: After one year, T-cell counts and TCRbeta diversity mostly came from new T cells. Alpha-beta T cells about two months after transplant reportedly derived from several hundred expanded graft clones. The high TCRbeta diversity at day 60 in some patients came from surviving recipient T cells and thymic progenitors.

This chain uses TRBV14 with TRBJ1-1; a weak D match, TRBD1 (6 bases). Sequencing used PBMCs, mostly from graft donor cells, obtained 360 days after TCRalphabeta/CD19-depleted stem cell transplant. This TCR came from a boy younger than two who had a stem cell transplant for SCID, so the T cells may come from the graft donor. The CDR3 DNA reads TGTGCCAGCAGCCATGTGGACAGTCGGGACACTGAAGCTTTCTTT. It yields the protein CASSHVDSRDTEAFF.